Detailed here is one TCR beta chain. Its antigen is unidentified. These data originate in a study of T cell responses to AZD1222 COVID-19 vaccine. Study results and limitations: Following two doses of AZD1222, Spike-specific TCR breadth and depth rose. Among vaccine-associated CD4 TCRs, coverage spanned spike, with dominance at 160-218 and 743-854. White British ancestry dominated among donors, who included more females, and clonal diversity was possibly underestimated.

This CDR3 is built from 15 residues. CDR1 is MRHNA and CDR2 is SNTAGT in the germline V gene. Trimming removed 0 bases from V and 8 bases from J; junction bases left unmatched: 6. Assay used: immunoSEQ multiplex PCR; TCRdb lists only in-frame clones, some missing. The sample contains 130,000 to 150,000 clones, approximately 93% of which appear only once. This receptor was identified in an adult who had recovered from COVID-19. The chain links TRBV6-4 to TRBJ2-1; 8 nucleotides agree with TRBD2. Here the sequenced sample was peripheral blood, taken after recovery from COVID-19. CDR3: CASSDSSGSFHEQFF. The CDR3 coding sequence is TGTGCCAGCAGTGACTCGAGCGGGAGTTTCCATGAGCAGTTCTTC.